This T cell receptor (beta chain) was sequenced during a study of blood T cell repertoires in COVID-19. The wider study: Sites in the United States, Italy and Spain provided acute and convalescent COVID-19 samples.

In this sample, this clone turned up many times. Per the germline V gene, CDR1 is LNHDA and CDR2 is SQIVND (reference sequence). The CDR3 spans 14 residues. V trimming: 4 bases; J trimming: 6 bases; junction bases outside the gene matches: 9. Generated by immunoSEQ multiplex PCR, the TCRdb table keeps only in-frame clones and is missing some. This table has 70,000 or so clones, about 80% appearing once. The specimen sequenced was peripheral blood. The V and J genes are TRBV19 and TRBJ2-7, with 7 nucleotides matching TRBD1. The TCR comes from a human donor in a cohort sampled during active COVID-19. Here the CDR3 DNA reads TGTGCCAGTAGTAGACAGGGTGAAGAAGGCGAGCAGTACTTC. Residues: CASSRQGEEGEQYF.